One and the same sample provided the 15 T cell receptor beta chains below, sequenced in a study of early T cells in non-severe SARS-CoV-2 infection. TCRdb passed the 5' RACE reads through MiXCR, listing each CDR3 protein once. This sample has tens of thousands of distinct CDR3 sequences, with about 13% found just once. Sequenced here: whole blood, sampled at baseline. The receptors stem from an adult who was a healthcare worker with PCR-confirmed SARS-CoV-2 infection or an uninfected control (not recorded which).

The chain recombines TRBV7-3 with TRBJ2-1; 8 bases fit TRBD2. This CDR3 is 17 amino acids long. Unmatched junction bases numbered 9, after V lost 5 bases and J lost 0 bases. Germline CDR1 SGHTA, CDR2 FQGTGA. Here the CDR3 DNA reads TGTGCCAGCAGCCCCCGGACTAGCCTCTCCTCCTACAATGAGCAGTTCTTC. Encoded protein: CASSPRTSLSSYNEQFF.

This clonotype turned up a few times. This rearrangement joins TRBV5-1 to TRBJ1-1; D not certain. V lost 4 bases and J lost 5, with 15 bases in between. The CDR3 covers 14 residues. The germline V gene encodes CDR1 SGHRS and CDR2 YFSETQ. The CDR3 nucleotides read TGCGCCAGCAGCCCGGCGGGGTTTCAGACTGAAGCTTTCTTT. Encoded protein: CASSPAGFQTEAFF.

This clonotype showed up many times. The CDR3 sequence: CSADSGTSTYEQYF. The CDR3 DNA reads TGCAGTGCCGATTCCGGGACTTCTACCTACGAGCAGTACTTC. The chain carries TRBV20-1 and TRBJ2-7, with D perhaps TRBD2 (6 bases). CDR3 length: 14 amino acids. CDR1 is DFQATT, CDR2 SNEGSKA, per germline (reference sequence). Between the trimmed V and J ends, which lost 6 bases and 2 bases, there was a span of 17 bases.

This clonotype was seen repeatedly, ten times or more. This rearrangement joins TRBV7-8 to TRBJ2-2; 12 bases map to TRBD2. Germline trimming cut 1 base from V and 6 bases from J; bases unmatched to any gene: 3. Germline CDR1 SGHVS, CDR2 FQNEAQ. CDR3 length: 16 residues. CDR3 in amino acids: CASSLERLAGAGELFF. The CDR3 DNA follows: TGTGCCAGCAGCTTAGAGAGACTAGCGGGAGCCGGGGAGCTGTTTTTT.

This clonotype was observed a few times. The V gene is TRBV9, the J gene TRBJ2-2; D perhaps matches TRBD2 (5 bases). V lost 0 bases to trimming and J lost 4 bases, with 16 bases between them. Per the germline V gene, CDR1 is SGDLS and CDR2 is YYNGEE. CDR3 length equals 17 residues. CDR3 sequence: CASSVANPGSGTGELFF. CDR3 coding DNA: TGTGCCAGCAGCGTAGCTAACCCGGGGTCGGGCACCGGGGAGCTGTTTTTT. Full variable domain (missing parts from reference TRBV9 and TRBJ2-2): DSGVTQTPKHLITATGQRVTLRCSPRSGDLSVYWYQQSLDQGLQFLIQYYNGEERAKGNILERFSAQQFPDLHSELNLSSLELGDSALYFCASSVANPGSGTGELFFGEGSRLTVL.

The chain recombines TRBV4-2 with TRBJ1-6, with 8 positions matching TRBD1. V lost 4 bases to trimming and J lost 6 bases; unmatched junction nucleotides: 8. Germline V gene sequence: CDR1 LGHNA, CDR2 YNFKEQ. This CDR3 spans 16 amino acids. The CDR3 DNA sequence: TGTGCCAGCAGCCGTCATGGACAGGGAAGTAATTCACCCCTCCACTTT. Its translation is CASSRHGQGSNSPLHF.

This clonotype was picked up many times. The J gene is TRBJ1-2, the V gene TRBV28; 8 nucleotides align to TRBD1. From germline, CDR1 is MDHEN and CDR2 SYDVKM. V trimming: 4 bases; J trimming: 5 bases; junction bases outside the gene matches: 9. This CDR3 is 15 amino acids long. CDR3 amino acids: CASSSDGTGHYGYTF. The CDR3 DNA reads as TGTGCCAGCAGTTCGGACGGGACAGGACATTATGGCTACACCTTC.

The gene calls are TRBV24-1 and TRBJ1-2, with a possible D match to TRBD1 (6 bases). Germline V gene data show CDR1 as KGHDR and CDR2 as SFDVKD. The CDR3 contains 15 residues. Trimming left V 3 bases short and J 8 bases short, with 18 bases between. Written as DNA, the CDR3 is TGTGCCACCAGTGATCCTACTACAGGGATGGAAGGCTACACCTTC. Protein product: CATSDPTTGMEGYTF.

This clonotype was seen a few times. The V and J genes are TRBV7-8 and TRBJ1-1, with D hard to call. The V end lost 4 bases, the J end lost 5 bases, and 11 bases lay between the germline ends. The CDR3 is 13 residues long. The germline V gene encodes CDR1 SGHVS and CDR2 FQNEAQ. CDR3 sequence reads: CASSSPGWTEAFF. In DNA, the CDR3 is TGTGCCAGCAGCTCCCCTGGTTGGACTGAAGCTTTCTTT.

V usage is TRBV18 and J usage is TRBJ1-2, with a possible D match to TRBD1 (5 bases). Germline V lookup: CDR1 KGHSH, CDR2 LQKENI. This CDR3 contains 15 residues. The V and J ends lost 1 base and 2 bases respectively, with 11 bases between them. CDR3 sequence reads: CASSPRQTVNYGYTF. The CDR3, as DNA: TGTGCCAGCTCACCACGGCAGACAGTAAACTATGGCTACACCTTC.

Many counts were recorded for this clonotype. The chain joins TRBV4-1 to TRBJ1-2; 9 bases fit TRBD1. The V gene end was trimmed by 4 bases and the J gene end by 8 bases; junction bases not matched to a gene: 8. Germline V gives CDR1 MGHRA, CDR2 YSYEKL. The CDR3 sequence is 14 residues long. In DNA form, the CDR3 reads TGCGCCAGCAGCCTCCAACAGGGGGCGGGCGGCTACACCTTC. It yields the protein CASSLQQGAGGYTF.

As concerns this clonotype: A much larger clone sits a single nucleotide away, making a read error possible. The CDR3 spells CVSSWRVDNSPLHF. Written as DNA, the CDR3 is TGTGTCAGCAGTTGGAGGGTAGATAATTCACCCCTCCACTTT. The J gene is TRBJ1-6, the V gene TRBV6-5; D gene uncertain. The CDR3 has 14 residues. Per the germline V gene, CDR1 is MNHEY and CDR2 is SVGAGI.

The chain recombines TRBV9 with TRBJ2-7, with 7 bases matching TRBD2. Germline CDR1 is SGDLS and CDR2 is YYNGEE. The V segment lost 4 bases and the J segment 4 bases; nucleotides outside the gene matches: 14. The CDR3 runs 16 residues. The CDR3 DNA reads TGTGCCAGCAGCTCCTCCTTCGCCGCGGGAGCTTACGAGCAGTACTTC. As protein: CASSSSFAAGAYEQYF.

This sequence joins TRBV10-1 and TRBJ2-3, with D possibly being TRBD1 or TRBD2 (5 bases each). The CDR3 runs 15 residues. Trimming pared 5 bases from V and 6 bases from J, leaving 18 bases between. CDR1 and CDR2 (germline): WNHNN, SYGVQD (reference sequence). The CDR3 loop reads CASSLGEALTDTQYF. DNA of the CDR3: TGCGCCAGCAGTCTGGGGGAAGCTTTGACGGATACGCAGTATTTT.

This clonotype was seen only a few times. The chain links TRBV19 to TRBJ1-2; 7 bases align to TRBD1. The V gene's germline CDR1 is LNHDA and CDR2 SQIVND (reference sequence). CDR3 length: 15 amino acids. Losses at the gene ends were 5 bases for V and 4 bases for J; bases not matched to a gene: 10. The CDR3: CASSPHRGGGYGYTF. Here the CDR3 DNA reads TGTGCCAGTAGTCCTCACAGGGGAGGAGGCTATGGCTACACCTTC.